The clone carrying this T cell receptor (beta chain) occurred once. V dropped 0 bases and J dropped 7 bases, with 10 bases sitting between them. Germline V lookup: CDR1 SNHLY, CDR2 FYNNEI. The CDR3 has 13 amino acids. A second PCR, run for roughly 7 to 12 cycles, used a sample-barcoded 5' primer plus a J-beta primer mix. TCRdb re-called the 5' RACE reads through MiXCR, storing one row per CDR3 protein. Found here are over 950,000 distinct CDR3 sequences, around two fifths of them singletons; the top ten hold approximately 14%. The data are from a study of blood T cells in healthy people across ages. The receptor was isolated from a man younger than 30 in good health. The chain employs TRBV2 and TRBJ2-7, with D tentatively TRBD1 (6 bases). Sequenced material: blood. CDR3 region: CASSEAWDNEQYF. CDR3 in DNA: TGTGCCAGCAGTGAAGCATGGGACAATGAGCAGTACTTC. The whole variable domain, filled in from reference TRBV2 and TRBJ2-7, reads EPEVTQTPSHQVTQMGQEVILRCVPISNHLYFYWYRQILGQKVEFLVSFYNNEISEKSEIFDDQFSVERPDGSNFTLKIRSTKLEDSAMYFCASSEAWDNEQYFGPGTRLTVT.